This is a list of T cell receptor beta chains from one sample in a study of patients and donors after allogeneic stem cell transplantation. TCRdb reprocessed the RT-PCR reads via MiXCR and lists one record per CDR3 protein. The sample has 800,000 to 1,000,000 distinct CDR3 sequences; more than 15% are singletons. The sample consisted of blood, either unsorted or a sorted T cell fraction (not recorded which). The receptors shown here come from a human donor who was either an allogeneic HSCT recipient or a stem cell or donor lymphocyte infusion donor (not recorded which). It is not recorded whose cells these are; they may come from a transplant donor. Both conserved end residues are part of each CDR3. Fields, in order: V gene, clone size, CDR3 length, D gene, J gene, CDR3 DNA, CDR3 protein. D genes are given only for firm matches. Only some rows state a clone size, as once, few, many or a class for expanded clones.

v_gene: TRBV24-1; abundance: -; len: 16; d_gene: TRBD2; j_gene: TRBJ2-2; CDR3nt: TGTGCCACCAGTGCCTGGGGGGGGTCGAACACCGGGGAGCTGTTTTTT; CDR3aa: CATSAWGGSNTGELFF
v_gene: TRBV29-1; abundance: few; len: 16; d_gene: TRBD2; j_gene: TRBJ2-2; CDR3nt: TGCAGCGTTGTTGGTAGCGGGGGGGCCAAAACCGGGGAGCTGTTTTTT; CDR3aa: CSVVGSGGAKTGELFF
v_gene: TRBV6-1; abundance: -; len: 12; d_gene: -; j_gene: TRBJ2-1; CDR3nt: TGTGCCAGCAGTGGTGGGGTTTATGAGCAGTTCTTC; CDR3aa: CASSGGVYEQFF
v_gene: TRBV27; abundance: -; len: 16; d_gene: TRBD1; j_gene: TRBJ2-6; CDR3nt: TGTGCCAGCTCGGGACAGGGAGCTTCTGGGGCCAACGTCCTGACTTTC; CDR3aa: CASSGQGASGANVLTF
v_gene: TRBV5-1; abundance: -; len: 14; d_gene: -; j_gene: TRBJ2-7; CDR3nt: TGCGCCAGCAGCCCTAGCTCAGGGCTCTACGAGCAGTACTTC; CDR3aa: CASSPSSGLYEQYF
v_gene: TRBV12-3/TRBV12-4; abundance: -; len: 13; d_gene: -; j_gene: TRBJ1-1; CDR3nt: TGTGCCAGCACCTTACGGGTGGTCACTGAAGCTTTCTTT; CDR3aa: CASTLRVVTEAFF
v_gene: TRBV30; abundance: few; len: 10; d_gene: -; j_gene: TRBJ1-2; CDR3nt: TGTGCCTGGAGAGATGGGGGCTACACCTTC; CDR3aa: CAWRDGGYTF
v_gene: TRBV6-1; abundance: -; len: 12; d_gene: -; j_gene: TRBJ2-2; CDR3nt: TGTGCCAGCGCCCCAGGGTTCAGGGAGCTGTTTTTT; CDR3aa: CASAPGFRELFF
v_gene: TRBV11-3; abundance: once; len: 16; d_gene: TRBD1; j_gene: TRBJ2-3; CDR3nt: TGTGCCAGCAGCTTAGGACAGGGGGAATTCGCAGATACGCAGTATTTT; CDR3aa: CASSLGQGEFADTQYF
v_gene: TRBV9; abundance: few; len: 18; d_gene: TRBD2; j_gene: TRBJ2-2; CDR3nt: TGTGCCAGCAGCGTCACTAGCGGGGGGGCCAGGAACACCGGGGAGCTGTTTTTT; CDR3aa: CASSVTSGGARNTGELFF
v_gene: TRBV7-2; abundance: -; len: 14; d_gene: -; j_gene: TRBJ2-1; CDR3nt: TGTGCCAGCAGCTTAGTCAGACAGGCTGATGAGCAGTTCTTC; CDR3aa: CASSLVRQADEQFF
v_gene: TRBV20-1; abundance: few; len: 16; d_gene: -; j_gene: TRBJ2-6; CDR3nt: TGCAGTGCTAGAGATAATGGGGCCTCTGGGGCCAACGTCCTGACTTTC; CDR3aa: CSARDNGASGANVLTF
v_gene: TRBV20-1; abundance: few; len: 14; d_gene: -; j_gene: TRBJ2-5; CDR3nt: TGCAGTGCTAGACCTACAGGGTCCAGGGAGACCCAGTACTTC; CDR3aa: CSARPTGSRETQYF
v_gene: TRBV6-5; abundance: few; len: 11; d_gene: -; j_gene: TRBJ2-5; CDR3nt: TGTGCCAGCAACTCAAAGGGGACCCAGTACTTC; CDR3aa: CASNSKGTQYF